This T cell receptor (beta chain) originates from a study of a mutant IDH1 vaccine in newly diagnosed glioma. In the study overall: Vaccination was launched 4-6 weeks after radiotherapy alone, or with temozolomide cycles.

Time point of the sample: week 11, during vaccination. Vaccinated patients received 300 ug of mutant IDH1 20-mer peptide per dose, with topical imiquimod. This clone has just a few counts. Its antigen is unidentified. Only in-frame clones appear in the TCRdb table, and some are missing; sequencing was by immunoSEQ multiplex PCR. The table includes about 36,000 clones, under 90% detected once. Germline V gene data show CDR1 as SGHVS and CDR2 as FNYEAQ. This CDR3 is 15 amino acids long. With 4 bases removed from V and 7 bases from J, the gap between germline ends came to 16 bases. This chain connects TRBV7-6 to TRBJ1-4; D is unclear. This receptor was taken from a woman in her twenties or thirties with glioma. Some clones in this sample may be carry-over from other donors' samples. This specimen was peripheral blood mononuclear cells (PBMCs), taken from a glioma patient whose treatment included an IDH1 peptide vaccine. The CDR3 loop reads CASSSAGGSSEKLFF. The DNA for the CDR3 is TGTGCCAGCAGCTCCGCAGGAGGGTCATCTGAAAAACTGTTTTTT.